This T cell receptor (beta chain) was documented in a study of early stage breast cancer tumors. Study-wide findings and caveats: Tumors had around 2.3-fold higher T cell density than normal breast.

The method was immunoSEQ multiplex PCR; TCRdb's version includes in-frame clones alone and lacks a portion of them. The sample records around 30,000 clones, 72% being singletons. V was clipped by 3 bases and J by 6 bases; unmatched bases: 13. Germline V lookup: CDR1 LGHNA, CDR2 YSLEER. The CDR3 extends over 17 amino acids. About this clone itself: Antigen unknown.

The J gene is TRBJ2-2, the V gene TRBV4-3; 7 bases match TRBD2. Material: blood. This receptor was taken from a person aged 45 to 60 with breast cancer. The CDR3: CASSQGQPAGRAGELFF. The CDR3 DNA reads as TGCGCCAGCAGCCAGGGCCAACCAGCGGGAAGGGCCGGGGAGCTGTTTTTT.